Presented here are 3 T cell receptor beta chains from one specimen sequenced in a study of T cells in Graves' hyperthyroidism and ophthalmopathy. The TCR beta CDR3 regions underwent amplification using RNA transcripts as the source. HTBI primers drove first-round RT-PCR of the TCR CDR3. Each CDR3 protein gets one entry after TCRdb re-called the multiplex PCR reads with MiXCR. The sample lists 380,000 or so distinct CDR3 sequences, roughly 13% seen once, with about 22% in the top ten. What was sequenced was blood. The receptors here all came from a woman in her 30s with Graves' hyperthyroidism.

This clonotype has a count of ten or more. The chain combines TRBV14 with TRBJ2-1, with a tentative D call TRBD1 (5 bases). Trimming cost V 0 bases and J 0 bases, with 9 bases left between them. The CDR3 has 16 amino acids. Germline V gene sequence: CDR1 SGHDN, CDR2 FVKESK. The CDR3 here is CASSQEATVSYNEQFF. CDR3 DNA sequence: TGTGCCAGCAGCCAAGAAGCGACAGTCTCCTACAATGAGCAGTTCTTC.

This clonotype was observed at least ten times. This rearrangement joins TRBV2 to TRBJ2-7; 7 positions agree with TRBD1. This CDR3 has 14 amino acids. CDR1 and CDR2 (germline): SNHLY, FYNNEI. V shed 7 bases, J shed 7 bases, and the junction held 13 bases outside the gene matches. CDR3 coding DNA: TGTGCCAGCACCCCGGGACAGTTGTTGGGGGAGCAGTACTTC. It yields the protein CASTPGQLLGEQYF.

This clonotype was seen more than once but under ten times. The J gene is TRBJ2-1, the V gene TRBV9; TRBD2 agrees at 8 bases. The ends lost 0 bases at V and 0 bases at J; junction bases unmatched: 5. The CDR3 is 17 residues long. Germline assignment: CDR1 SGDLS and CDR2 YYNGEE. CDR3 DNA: TGTGCCAGCAGCGTAGAACCAACTAGCGGCTCCTACAATGAGCAGTTCTTC. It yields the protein CASSVEPTSGSYNEQFF.